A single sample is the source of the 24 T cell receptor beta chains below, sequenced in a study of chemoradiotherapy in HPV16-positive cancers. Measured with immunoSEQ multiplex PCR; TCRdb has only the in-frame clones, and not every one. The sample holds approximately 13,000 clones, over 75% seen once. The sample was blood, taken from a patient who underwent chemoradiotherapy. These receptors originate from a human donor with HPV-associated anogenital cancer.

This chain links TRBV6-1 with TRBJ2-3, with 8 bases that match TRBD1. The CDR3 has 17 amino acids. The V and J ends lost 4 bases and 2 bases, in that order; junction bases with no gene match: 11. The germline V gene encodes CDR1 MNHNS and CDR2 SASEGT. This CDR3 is CASSALTGTGLTDTQYF. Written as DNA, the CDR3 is TGTGCCAGCAGTGCCCTCACCGGGACAGGACTCACAGATACGCAGTATTTT.

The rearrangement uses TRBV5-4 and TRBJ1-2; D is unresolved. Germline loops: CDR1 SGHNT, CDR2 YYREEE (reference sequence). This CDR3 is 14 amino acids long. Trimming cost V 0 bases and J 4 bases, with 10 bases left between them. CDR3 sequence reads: CASSLVGDSYGYTF. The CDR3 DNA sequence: TGTGCCAGCAGCTTGGTCGGGGATAGCTATGGCTACACCTTC.

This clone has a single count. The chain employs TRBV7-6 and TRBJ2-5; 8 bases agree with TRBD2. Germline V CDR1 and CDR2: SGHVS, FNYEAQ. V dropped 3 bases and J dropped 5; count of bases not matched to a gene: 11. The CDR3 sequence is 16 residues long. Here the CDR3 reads CASSFTGTRGSETQYF. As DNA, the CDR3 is TGTGCCAGCAGCTTTACCGGGACTAGGGGGTCGGAGACCCAGTACTTC. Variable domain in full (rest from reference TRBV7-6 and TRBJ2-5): GAGVSQSPRYKVTKRGQDVALRCDPISGHVSLYWYRQALGQGPEFLTYFNYEAQQDKSGLPNDRFSAERPEGSISTLTIQRTEQRDSAMYRCASSFTGTRGSETQYFGPGTRLLVL.

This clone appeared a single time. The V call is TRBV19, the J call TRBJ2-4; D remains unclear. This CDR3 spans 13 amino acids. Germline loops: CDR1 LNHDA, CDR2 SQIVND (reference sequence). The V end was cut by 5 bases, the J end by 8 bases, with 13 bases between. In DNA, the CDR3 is TGTGCCAGTAGTTTATGGGCCGGAGACATTCAGTACTTC. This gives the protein CASSLWAGDIQYF.

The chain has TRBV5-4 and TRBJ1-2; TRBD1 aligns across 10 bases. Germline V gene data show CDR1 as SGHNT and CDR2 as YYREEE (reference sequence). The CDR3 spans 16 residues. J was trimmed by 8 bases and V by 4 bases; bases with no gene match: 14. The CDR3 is CASSHTGPGTGVGYTF. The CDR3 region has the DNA TGTGCCAGCAGCCACACAGGCCCCGGGACAGGGGTAGGCTACACCTTC.

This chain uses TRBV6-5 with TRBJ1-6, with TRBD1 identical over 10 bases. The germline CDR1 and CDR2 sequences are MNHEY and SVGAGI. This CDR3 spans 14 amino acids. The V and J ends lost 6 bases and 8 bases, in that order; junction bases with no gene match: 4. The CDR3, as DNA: TGTGCCAGCAGCCCGGGACAGGGGTATTCACCCCTCCACTTT. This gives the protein CASSPGQGYSPLHF.

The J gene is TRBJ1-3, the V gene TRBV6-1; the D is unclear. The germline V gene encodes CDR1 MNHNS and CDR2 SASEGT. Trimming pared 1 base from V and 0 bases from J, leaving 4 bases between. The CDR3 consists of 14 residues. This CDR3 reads CASSEGGSGNTIYF. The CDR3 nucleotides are TGTGCCAGCAGTGAAGGGGGCTCTGGAAACACCATATATTTT.

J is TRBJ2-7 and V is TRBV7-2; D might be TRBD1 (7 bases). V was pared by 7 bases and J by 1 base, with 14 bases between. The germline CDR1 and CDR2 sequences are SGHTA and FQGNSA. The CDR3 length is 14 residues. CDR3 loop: CASNLRGESYEQYF. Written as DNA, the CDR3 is TGTGCCAGCAACCTCAGGGGGGAATCCTACGAGCAGTACTTC.

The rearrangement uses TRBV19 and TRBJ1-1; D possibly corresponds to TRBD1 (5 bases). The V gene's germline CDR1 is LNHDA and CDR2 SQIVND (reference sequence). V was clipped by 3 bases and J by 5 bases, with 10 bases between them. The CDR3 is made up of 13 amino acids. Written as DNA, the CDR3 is TGTGCCAGTAGTATGCAGGGAGAAACTGAAGCTTTCTTT. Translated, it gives CASSMQGETEAFF.

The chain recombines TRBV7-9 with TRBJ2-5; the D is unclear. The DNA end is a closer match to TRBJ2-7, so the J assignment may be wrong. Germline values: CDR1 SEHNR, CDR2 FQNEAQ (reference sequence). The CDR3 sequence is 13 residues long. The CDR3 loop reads CASKGYSSYEQYF. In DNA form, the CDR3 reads TGTGCCAGCAAAGGGTATAGCTCCTACGAGCAGTACTTC.

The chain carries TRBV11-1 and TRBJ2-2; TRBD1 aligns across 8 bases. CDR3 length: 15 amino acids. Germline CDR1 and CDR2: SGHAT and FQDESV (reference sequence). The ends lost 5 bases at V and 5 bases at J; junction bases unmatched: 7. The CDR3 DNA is TGTGCCAGCAGCCGGACAGGGAAGAGAACCGGGGAGCTGTTTTTT. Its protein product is CASSRTGKRTGELFF.

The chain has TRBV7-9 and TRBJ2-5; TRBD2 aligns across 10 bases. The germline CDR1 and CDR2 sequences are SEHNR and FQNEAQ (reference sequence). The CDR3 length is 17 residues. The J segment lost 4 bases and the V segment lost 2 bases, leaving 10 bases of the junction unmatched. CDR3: CASSLLASGGEAETQYF. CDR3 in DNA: TGTGCCAGCAGCTTATTGGCTAGCGGGGGCGAAGCAGAGACCCAGTACTTC.

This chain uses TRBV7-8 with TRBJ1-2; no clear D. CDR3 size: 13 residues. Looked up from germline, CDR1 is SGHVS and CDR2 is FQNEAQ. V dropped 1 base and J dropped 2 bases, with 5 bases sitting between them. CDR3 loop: CASSLGQNYGYTF. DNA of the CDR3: TGTGCCAGCAGCTTAGGGCAGAACTATGGCTACACCTTC.

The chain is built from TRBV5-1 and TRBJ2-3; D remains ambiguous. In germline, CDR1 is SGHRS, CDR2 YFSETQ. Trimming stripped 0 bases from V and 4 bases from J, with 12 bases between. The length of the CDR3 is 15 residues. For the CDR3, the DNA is TGCGCCAGCAGCTTGGAAGGGTTTGGGGCAGATACGCAGTATTTT. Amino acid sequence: CASSLEGFGADTQYF.

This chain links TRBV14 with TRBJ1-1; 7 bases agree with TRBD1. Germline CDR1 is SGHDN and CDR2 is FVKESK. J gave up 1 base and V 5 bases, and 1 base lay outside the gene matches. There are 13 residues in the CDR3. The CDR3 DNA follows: TGTGCCAGCAGCTACAGGGGGAACACTGAAGCTTTCTTT. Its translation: CASSYRGNTEAFF. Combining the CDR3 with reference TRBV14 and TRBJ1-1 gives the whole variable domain EAGVTQFPSHSVIEKGQTVTLRCDPISGHDNLYWYRRVMGKEIKFLLHFVKESKQDESGMPNNRFLAERTGGTYSTLKVQPAELEDSGVYFCASSYRGNTEAFFGQGTRLTVV.

The CDR3 reads CASSAGQGLIWQPQHF. The CDR3 region has the DNA TGTGCCAGCAGCGCCGGACAGGGGTTGATTTGGCAGCCCCAGCATTTT. The chain recombines TRBV5-7 with TRBJ1-5; 9 nucleotides align to TRBD1. TRBV5-7 is annotated as an ORF whose role is uncertain. CDR3 length: 16 amino acids. V dropped 4 bases and J dropped 7; count of bases not matched to a gene: 12.

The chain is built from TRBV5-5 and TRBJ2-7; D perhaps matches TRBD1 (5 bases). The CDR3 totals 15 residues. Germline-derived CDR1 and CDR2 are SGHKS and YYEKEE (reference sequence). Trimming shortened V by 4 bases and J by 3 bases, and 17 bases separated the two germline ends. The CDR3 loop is CASSPAPTEFYEQYF. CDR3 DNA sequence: TGTGCCAGCAGCCCTGCCCCGACAGAGTTCTACGAGCAGTACTTC.

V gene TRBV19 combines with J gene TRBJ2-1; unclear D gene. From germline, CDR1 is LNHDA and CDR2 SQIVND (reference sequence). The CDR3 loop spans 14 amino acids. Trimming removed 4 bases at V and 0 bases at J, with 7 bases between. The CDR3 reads CASSTQSSYNEQFF. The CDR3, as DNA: TGTGCCAGTAGTACGCAGAGCTCCTACAATGAGCAGTTCTTC.

CDR3 loop: CASRPGALQETQYF. The CDR3 coding sequence is TGTGCCAGCAGACCGGGGGCCCTTCAAGAGACCCAGTACTTC. The rearrangement links TRBV2 to TRBJ2-5; D possibly matches TRBD1 or TRBD2 (6 bases each). V lost 6 bases and J 2 bases, leaving 13 bases between the germline ends. The germline gives CDR1 SNHLY, CDR2 FYNNEI. The CDR3 consists of 14 residues.

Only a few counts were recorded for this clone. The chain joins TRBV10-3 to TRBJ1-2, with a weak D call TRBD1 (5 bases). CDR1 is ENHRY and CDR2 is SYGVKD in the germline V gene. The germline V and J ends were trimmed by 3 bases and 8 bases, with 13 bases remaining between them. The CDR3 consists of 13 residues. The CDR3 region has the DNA TGTGCCATCAGTGATAAAGGGGAGGGCGGCTACACCTTC. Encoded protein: CAISDKGEGGYTF.

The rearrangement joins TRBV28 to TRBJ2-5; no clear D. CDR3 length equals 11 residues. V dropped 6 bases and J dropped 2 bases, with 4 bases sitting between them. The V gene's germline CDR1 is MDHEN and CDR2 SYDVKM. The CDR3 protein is CASSSQETQYF. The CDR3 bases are TGTGCCAGCAGCTCACAAGAGACCCAGTACTTC.

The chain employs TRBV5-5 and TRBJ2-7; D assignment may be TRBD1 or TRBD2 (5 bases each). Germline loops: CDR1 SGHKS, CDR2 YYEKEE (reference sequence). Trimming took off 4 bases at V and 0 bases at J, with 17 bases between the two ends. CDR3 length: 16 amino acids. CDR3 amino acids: CASSPGRGTYSYEQYF. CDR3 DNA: TGTGCCAGCAGCCCCGGACGTGGGACCTACTCCTACGAGCAGTACTTC.

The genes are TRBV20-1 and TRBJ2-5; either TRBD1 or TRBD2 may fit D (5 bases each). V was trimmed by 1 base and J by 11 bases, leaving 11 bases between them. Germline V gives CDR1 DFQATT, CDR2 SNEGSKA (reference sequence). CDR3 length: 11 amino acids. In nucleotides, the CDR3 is TGCAGTGCTAGAGGGGGGAAAGATCAGTACTTC. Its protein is CSARGGKDQYF.

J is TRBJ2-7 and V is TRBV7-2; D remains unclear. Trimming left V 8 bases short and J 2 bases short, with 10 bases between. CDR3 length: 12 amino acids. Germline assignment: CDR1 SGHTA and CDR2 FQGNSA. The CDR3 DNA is TGTGCCAGCTCCCAAACCCCCTACGAGCAGTACTTC. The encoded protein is CASSQTPYEQYF.